This entry is about one T cell receptor beta chain. Its antigen is not known. These data come from a study of OX40 agonist ivuxolimab in advanced cancers. The study's findings and limits: At doses 0.1 to 3.0 mg/kg, CD4+ and CD8+ clones expanded.

V shed 8 bases, J shed 0 bases, and the junction held 10 bases outside the gene matches. Germline CDR1 reads MNHNY; CDR2 reads SVGAGI (reference sequence). The CDR3 is made up of 15 amino acids. Here immunoSEQ multiplex PCR was the method, and the copy in TCRdb shows in-frame clones only, minus some. The table has some 55,000 clones, 65% to 85% seen once. This chain links TRBV6-6 with TRBJ2-7, with TRBD1 matching over 7 bases. Sequences were derived from CD4+ or CD8+ T cells sorted from blood, sampled in a trial of the OX40 agonist ivuxolimab. The clonotype comes from an adult with an advanced solid tumor such as melanoma, head and neck, liver or kidney cancer. The CDR3 DNA reads as TGTGCCAGCTCAAGAACCGGGACAGACTCCTACGAGCAGTACTTC. Its translation: CASSRTGTDSYEQYF.